Detailed here is one T cell receptor (beta chain). Sequenced by immunoSEQ multiplex PCR; TCRdb stores in-frame clones only, minus some. The table shows about 98,000 clones, with 92% occurring only once. These data are taken from a study of T cell changes during pregnancy in multiple sclerosis. The clonotype comes from a female donor in good health, enrolled as a control in a pregnancy study. The material sequenced was peripheral blood, taken after pregnancy.

The CDR3 loop is CASSLNTAGNTIYF. The CDR3 nucleotides read TGCGCCAGCAGCTTGAATACAGCTGGAAACACCATATATTTT. The chain carries TRBV5-1 and TRBJ1-3, with D unresolved. V dropped 1 base and J dropped 2 bases, with 7 bases sitting between them. The CDR3 length is 14 residues. The germline V gene encodes CDR1 SGHRS and CDR2 YFSETQ.